One and the same sample provided the 3 T cell receptor beta chains below, sequenced in a study of graft-versus-host responses after intestinal transplantation. This table comes from immunoSEQ multiplex PCR, and its TCRdb copy is limited to in-frame clones, with some not included. The sample shows tens of thousands of clones, about nine tenths of them seen only once. The sequences come from PBMCs, collected 98 days after intestinal transplantation. Receptors originate from a human patient who received an intestinal transplant, so some T cells may come from the graft donor.

The rearrangement links TRBV7-4 to TRBJ1-2; D is possibly TRBD1 (6 bases). Germline values: CDR1 SGHVT, CDR2 SQSDAQ. V lost 5 bases and J lost 2, with 18 bases in between. This CDR3 comprises 16 residues. CDR3 region: CASSPLKGDKNYGYTF. In nucleotides, the CDR3 is TGTGCCAGCAGCCCCTTAAAGGGGGACAAAAACTATGGCTACACCTTC.

The chain has TRBV30 and TRBJ2-6, with 10 bases identical to TRBD2. The germline CDR1 and CDR2 sequences are GTSNPN and SVGIG (reference sequence). Trimming at V came to 0 bases and at J to 2 bases, leaving 10 bases not matched to a gene. The CDR3 runs 19 residues. In DNA, the CDR3 is TGTGCCTGGAGTGTACTAGGCGGGCTAGCGGGAGCTGGGGCCAACGTCCTGACTTTC. As protein: CAWSVLGGLAGAGANVLTF.

This rearrangement joins TRBV5-6 to TRBJ2-7, with D possibly being TRBD1 or TRBD2 (5 bases each). This CDR3 has 13 residues. V shed 3 bases and J shed 4 bases, with 11 bases lying between them. Germline lookup yields CDR1 SGHDT and CDR2 YYEEEE. Here the CDR3 DNA reads TGTGCCAGCAGCTACGGGACCTCTTACGAGCAGTACTTC. Its protein product is CASSYGTSYEQYF.